A single sample gave rise to the 5 T cell receptor beta chains below, sequenced in a study of regulatory T cells in long-lasting Graves disease. The time point: newly diagnosed GD, antithyroid drugs for less than 3 months. Preparation of the TCR library used RNA extracted from PBMCs. Construction of TCR beta libraries relied on iRepertoire HTBI primers and on Arm-PCR targeting CDR3 regions. In TCRdb, the multiplex PCR reads were re-called with MiXCR into one record per CDR3 protein. Of around 500,000 distinct CDR3 sequences listed, roughly 13% are singletons. A further study also used this sample, focusing on T cells in Graves' hyperthyroidism and ophthalmopathy.

This material consisted of peripheral blood mononuclear cells (PBMCs), taken at new diagnosis, from a patient treated with antithyroid drugs. The receptors derive from a man aged 25 to 40 with Graves disease.

Many counts were recorded for this clonotype. This chain connects TRBV12-3 or TRBV12-4 to TRBJ2-2, with 14 positions matching TRBD2. J gave up 0 bases and V 7 bases, and 4 bases lay outside the gene matches. This CDR3 is built from 17 residues. The CDR3: CASNGLAGGANTGELFF. The CDR3 DNA reads as TGTGCCAGCAACGGACTAGCGGGAGGCGCGAACACCGGGGAGCTGTTTTTT.

The gene calls are TRBV4-1 and TRBJ2-1; 9 bases are a match to TRBD2. This CDR3 comprises 15 residues. V shed 6 bases, J shed 10 bases, and the junction held 13 bases outside the gene matches. Germline CDR1 reads MGHRA; CDR2 reads YSYEKL. CDR3 region: CASRPPGGRAGEQFF. The CDR3 coding sequence is TGCGCCAGCAGGCCCCCTGGCGGGAGGGCCGGCGAGCAGTTCTTC.

This clonotype was seen a few times. The chain employs TRBV6-2 or TRBV6-3 and TRBJ1-1; possibly TRBD1 for D (5 bases). The CDR3 extends over 11 amino acids. CDR1 and CDR2 from the germline V gene are MNHEY and SVGEGT. Trimming stripped 8 bases from V and 11 bases from J, with 15 bases between. CDR3 bases: TGTGCCAGCGGGTTGGGGGAGAAGGCTTTCTTT. Translation: CASGLGEKAFF.

In this sample, this clonotype turned up a few times. The chain carries TRBV19 and TRBJ2-4, with 7 positions matching TRBD1. CDR3 length: 13 amino acids. V lost 8 bases and J lost 2; bases outside the gene matches: 3. Per germline, CDR1 LNHDA and CDR2 SQIVND (reference sequence). The CDR3 is CASSGQTKNIQYF. The CDR3 region has the DNA TGTGCCAGTTCGGGACAGACCAAAAACATTCAGTACTTC.

The chain couples TRBV20-1 to TRBJ1-1; D is perhaps TRBD1 (5 bases). This CDR3 is 14 amino acids long. Trimming pared 1 base from V and 1 base from J, leaving 10 bases between. Germline CDR1 reads DFQATT; CDR2 reads SNEGSKA (reference sequence). Here the CDR3 DNA reads TGCAGTGCTAGAGGGGGCGGATGGAACACTGAAGCTTTCTTT. Amino acids: CSARGGGWNTEAFF.